This T cell receptor (beta chain) was obtained from a study of identical twins' blood T cells. Study context: Twelve libraries, six alpha and six beta, gave around 48 million reads.

Donors were six healthy women in three monozygous twin pairs. Germline values: CDR1 MNHEY, CDR2 SMNVEV (reference sequence). CDR3 length: 13 amino acids. V lost 3 bases to trimming and J lost 7 bases, with 12 bases between them. A note on this clonotype: Its target is unknown.

MiXCR, run by TCRdb on the 5' RACE reads, gives a single entry per CDR3 protein. The sample holds 300,000 to 400,000 distinct CDR3 sequences, about 28% seen once. Study-wide findings and caveats: Top TCRbeta clonotypes were shared more with twin than unrelated donors.

The V call is TRBV27, the J call TRBJ1-1; a possible D gene is TRBD1 (5 bases). What was sequenced was PBMCs. The receptor was derived from a woman aged 18 to 55 in good health. CDR3 nucleotide sequence: TGTGCCAGCAGTTTGAAAGGGGCGAATGAAGCTTTCTTT. This codes for CASSLKGANEAFF.